A selection of T cell receptor beta chains follows, all from one sample in a study of response to subunit inactivated influenza vaccine. TCRdb processed the RT-PCR reads anew with MiXCR; each CDR3 protein has one entry. The sample records about 310,000 distinct CDR3 sequences, approximately 21% being singletons. The material sequenced was PBMCs from blood, taken about 20 months after vaccination. All receptors derive from a man aged 50 to 69 who received an inactivated influenza vaccine. Each CDR3 is given with its conserved first and last residue. Fields, in order: V gene, J gene, D gene, clone size, CDR3 protein, CDR3 DNA. A D gene is named only where the DNA matches it firmly. Only some rows state a clone size, as once, few, many or a class for expanded clones.

TRBV27,TRBJ2-7,.,.,CASSPRILYEQYF,TGTGCCAGCAGTCCTCGGATACTCTACGAGCAGTACTTC
TRBV4-3,TRBJ1-2,TRBD1,many,CASSQRQGDGYTF,TGCGCCAGCAGCCAGAGACAGGGGGATGGCTACACCTTC
TRBV6-5,TRBJ1-2,TRBD1,few,CASSYGGQGARGYTF,TGTGCCAGCAGTTACGGAGGACAGGGGGCGCGTGGCTACACCTTC
TRBV20-1,TRBJ2-5,.,.,CSARAPSRGGETQYF,TGCAGTGCTAGAGCTCCATCCAGGGGAGGAGAGACCCAGTACTTC
TRBV7-9,TRBJ2-2,.,few,CASSLGPLPPTGELFF,TGTGCCAGCAGCTTAGGTCCCCTTCCCCCAACCGGGGAGCTGTTTTTT
TRBV4-3,TRBJ1-1,.,few,CASSQDLAVNTEAFF,TGCGCCAGCAGCCAAGATCTCGCAGTGAACACTGAAGCTTTCTTT
TRBV5-6,TRBJ1-5,.,few,CASSLTPGINQPQHF,TGTGCCAGCAGCTTAACCCCAGGGATCAATCAGCCCCAGCATTTT
TRBV5-4,TRBJ1-2,TRBD1,few,CASSLGSDREEVHGYTF,TGTGCCAGCAGCTTGGGGTCCGACAGGGAAGAAGTCCATGGCTACACCTTC
TRBV29-1,TRBJ1-5,.,few,CSVGGAGIPGDQPQHF,TGCAGCGTTGGCGGGGCAGGGATCCCGGGGGATCAGCCCCAGCATTTT
TRBV5-1,TRBJ1-1,.,few,CASSLRYTNTEAFF,TGCGCCAGCAGCTTGAGATACACCAACACTGAAGCTTTCTTT
TRBV20-1,TRBJ2-1,.,.,CSRYSTIFVHEQFF,TGCAGTAGATACAGCACTATTTTTGTCCATGAGCAGTTCTTC
TRBV3-1,TRBJ2-2,TRBD1,.,CASSQVGQGGTGELFF,TGTGCCAGCAGCCAGGTTGGACAGGGGGGCACCGGGGAGCTGTTTTTT
TRBV5-6,TRBJ1-3,.,few,CASSLGRLSGNTIYF,TGTGCCAGCAGCTTGGGTCGCCTCTCTGGAAACACCATATATTTT
TRBV4-3,TRBJ2-7,.,few,CASSQDIRRGEQYF,TGCGCCAGCAGCCAAGATATTAGGCGGGGAGAGCAGTACTTC
TRBV7-2,TRBJ2-3,TRBD1,few,CASSSRQGGTDTQYF,TGTGCCAGCAGCTCCCGACAGGGGGGCACAGATACGCAGTATTTT
TRBV5-6,TRBJ1-1,.,many,CASSFVAGLQEAFF,TGTGCCAGCAGCTTTGTGGCAGGGCTCCAGGAAGCTTTCTTT
TRBV28,TRBJ2-5,.,.,CASRDRRPQETQYF,TGTGCCAGCAGGGACAGACGCCCTCAAGAGACCCAGTACTTC
TRBV20-1,TRBJ2-6,.,few,CSASCVESGANVLTF,TGCAGTGCTAGCTGTGTAGAGTCTGGGGCCAACGTCCTGACTTTC
TRBV5-1,TRBJ1-6,TRBD1,few,CASSLQDRGSPLHF,TGCGCCAGCAGCTTGCAGGACAGGGGGTCACCCCTCCACTTT
TRBV12-3/TRBV12-4,TRBJ2-1,.,.,CASSVGLDNEQFF,TGTGCCAGCAGTGTTGGGCTAGACAATGAGCAGTTCTTC
TRBV20-1,TRBJ1-1,TRBD1,few,CSASDRTTVAFF,TGCAGTGCTTCGGACAGGACGACGGTAGCTTTCTTT
TRBV28,TRBJ2-2,TRBD1,few,CASRVGQLNTGELFF,TGTGCCAGCAGGGTGGGACAGTTGAACACCGGGGAGCTGTTTTTT
TRBV20-1,TRBJ2-3,TRBD1,.,CSAEDRARRSTDTQYF,TGCAGTGCTGAAGACAGGGCCCGCCGTTCCACAGATACGCAGTATTTT
TRBV5-5,TRBJ1-2,.,.,CASSLSIGVSNYGYTF,TGTGCCAGCAGCTTGTCAATCGGAGTATCTAACTATGGCTACACCTTC
TRBV5-1,TRBJ2-3,.,few,CASSRGEFTDTQYF,TGCGCCAGCAGCAGGGGGGAATTTACAGATACGCAGTATTTT
TRBV5-1,TRBJ1-6,.,.,CASSFNGGSSYNSPLHF,TGCGCCAGCAGCTTCAATGGGGGCAGCTCCTATAATTCACCCCTCCACTTT
TRBV20-1,TRBJ1-6,TRBD1,.,CSAREWTGSTFNSPLHF,TGCAGTGCTAGAGAATGGACAGGTTCTACGTTTAATTCACCCCTCCACTTT
TRBV28,TRBJ1-6,TRBD1,.,CASRDRSYNSPLHF,TGTGCCAGCAGGGACAGGTCCTATAATTCACCCCTCCACTTT
TRBV7-2,TRBJ1-3,TRBD1,.,CASSFSTGAGGNTIYF,TGTGCCAGCAGCTTTAGTACAGGGGCGGGTGGAAACACCATATATTTT
TRBV7-8,TRBJ1-2,.,.,CASSPGLVYGYTF,TGTGCCAGCAGCCCCGGACTGGTCTATGGCTACACCTTC
TRBV6-2/TRBV6-3,TRBJ1-5,.,few,CASSYYGREPQHF,TGTGCCAGCAGTTACTATGGGAGAGAGCCCCAGCATTTT
TRBV7-2,TRBJ2-7,.,.,CASSLAGSYGEQYF,TGTGCCAGCAGCTTAGCGGGCAGCTATGGCGAGCAGTACTTC
TRBV20-1,TRBJ1-2,.,.,CSASVGTAYGYTF,TGCAGTGCTAGTGTGGGTACAGCCTATGGCTACACCTTC
TRBV5-4,TRBJ1-2,.,few,CASSLLGADGYTF,TGTGCCAGCAGCTTGTTGGGGGCGGATGGCTACACCTTC
TRBV20-1,TRBJ2-7,TRBD1,.,CSARDRDLYEQYF,TGCAGTGCCAGGGACAGGGATCTCTACGAGCAGTACTTC
TRBV7-2,TRBJ2-2,TRBD1,few,CASSSSLGTGITGELFF,TGTGCCAGCAGCTCCAGCCTGGGGACAGGGATCACCGGGGAGCTGTTTTTT
TRBV3-1,TRBJ2-7,.,few,CASSQDFGSVPMYEQYF,TGTGCCAGCAGCCAAGATTTCGGTTCTGTCCCCATGTACGAGCAGTACTTC
TRBV7-2,TRBJ1-2,.,few,CASSFPPLNYGYTF,TGTGCCAGCAGCTTTCCCCCCCTGAACTATGGCTACACCTTC
TRBV6-2/TRBV6-3,TRBJ2-1,.,.,CASSYSNAAYNEQFF,TGTGCCAGCAGTTACTCTAACGCGGCATACAATGAGCAGTTCTTC
TRBV9,TRBJ2-7,TRBD1,.,CASSPRGTGTSEQYF,TGTGCCAGCAGCCCTAGAGGGACAGGGACCTCCGAGCAGTACTTC
TRBV20-1,TRBJ1-5,TRBD1,few,CSARGRGLRVGQPQHF,TGCAGTGCTAGAGGCAGGGGGCTCCGCGTGGGTCAGCCCCAGCATTTT
TRBV9,TRBJ1-1,.,.,CASSASGSNTEAFF,TGTGCCAGCAGCGCGTCCGGGAGCAACACTGAAGCTTTCTTT
TRBV20-1,TRBJ1-2,TRBD1,few,CSARQGGGYTF,TGCAGTGCTAGACAGGGGGGGGGCTACACCTTC
TRBV20-1,TRBJ1-1,.,.,CSARDSLRVGWTEAFF,TGCAGTGCTAGAGATAGCCTTCGCGTAGGGTGGACTGAAGCTTTCTTT
TRBV5-1,TRBJ1-1,.,many,CASSLGSWTEAFF,TGCGCCAGCAGCTTGGGGTCGTGGACTGAAGCTTTCTTT
TRBV6-5,TRBJ2-6,.,.,CASSYSADFSGANVLTF,TGTGCCAGCAGTTACTCCGCGGATTTCTCTGGGGCCAACGTCCTGACTTTC
TRBV10-3,TRBJ2-7,TRBD1,.,CAITDRSSYEQYF,TGTGCCATCACGGACAGGAGTTCCTACGAGCAGTACTTC
TRBV7-6,TRBJ1-5,.,.,CASSLEGRGNQPQHF,TGTGCCAGCAGCTTAGAGGGTAGGGGCAATCAGCCCCAGCATTTT
TRBV6-2/TRBV6-3,TRBJ2-3,.,few,CASRLGGAQHTQYF,TGTGCCAGCAGACTGGGCGGGGCCCAACATACGCAGTATTTT
TRBV7-2,TRBJ1-1,TRBD1,.,CASSSYRGRMTEAFF,TGTGCCAGCAGCAGCTACAGGGGGCGCATGACTGAAGCTTTCTTT
TRBV7-9,TRBJ2-1,.,.,CASTGARPYNEQFF,TGTGCCAGCACCGGGGCTAGACCTTACAATGAGCAGTTCTTC
TRBV10-3,TRBJ2-2,.,.,CAISPRGAPTGELFF,TGTGCCATCAGTCCAAGGGGGGCCCCCACCGGGGAGCTGTTTTTT
TRBV11-2,TRBJ1-2,.,.,CASSRGEVDSYTF,TGTGCCAGCAGCCGCGGTGAGGTAGATAGCTACACCTTC
TRBV7-2,TRBJ1-6,.,many,CASSLGAGMGSPLHF,TGTGCCAGCAGCTTAGGAGCGGGTATGGGTTCACCCCTCCACTTT
TRBV12-3/TRBV12-4,TRBJ1-6,.,.,CASTLFPGRQNSPLHF,TGTGCCAGCACTCTCTTTCCGGGACGGCAAAATTCACCCCTCCACTTT
TRBV28,TRBJ2-6,.,.,CALRESGANVLTF,TGTGCCTTGCGAGAGTCCGGGGCCAACGTCCTGACTTTC